A selection of T cell receptor beta chains follows, all from one sample in a study of control samples from healthy donors and cancer patients. The assay was immunoSEQ multiplex PCR, and TCRdb's table has in-frame clones only and misses some. The table shows around 77,000 clones, with 85% to 95% occurring only once. The specimen sequenced was blood. The receptors come from a woman aged 55-69 years in good health. CDR3s include the opening cysteine and the closing phenylalanine or tryptophan. The order of the fields is D gene, V gene, clone size, CDR3 length, J gene, CDR3 protein, CDR3 DNA. The D gene is left open where the match is weak. Rows may omit the clone size; those that give it use once, few, many or a size class.

d_call: NA; v_call: TRBV2; clone_size: once; cdr3_length: 15; j_call: TRBJ1-1; cdr3_aa: CASSVLGPPNTEAFF; cdr3_nt: TGTGCCAGCAGTGTCTTGGGACCTCCGAACACTGAAGCTTTCTTT
d_call: NA; v_call: TRBV6-5; clone_size: NA; cdr3_length: 15; j_call: TRBJ2-2; cdr3_aa: CASSPETGGTGELFF; cdr3_nt: TGTGCCAGCAGCCCGGAAACGGGCGGGACCGGGGAGCTGTTTTTT
d_call: TRBD2; v_call: TRBV6-1; clone_size: once; cdr3_length: 19; j_call: TRBJ2-2; cdr3_aa: CASSEAGTSGRGRTGELFF; cdr3_nt: TGTGCCAGCAGTGAAGCCGGGACTAGCGGGAGAGGACGGACCGGGGAGCTGTTTTTT
d_call: TRBD1; v_call: TRBV28; clone_size: NA; cdr3_length: 15; j_call: TRBJ1-2; cdr3_aa: CASYNLQGWDYGYTF; cdr3_nt: TGTGCCAGCTATAACCTACAGGGGTGGGACTATGGCTACACCTTC
d_call: NA; v_call: TRBV3-1/TRBV3-2; clone_size: NA; cdr3_length: 14; j_call: TRBJ2-1; cdr3_aa: CASSQGTTSNEQFF; cdr3_nt: TGTGCCAGCAGCCAAGGGACTACCAGCAATGAGCAGTTCTTC
d_call: NA; v_call: TRBV9; clone_size: NA; cdr3_length: 15; j_call: TRBJ2-1; cdr3_aa: CASSVVTTSYNEQFF; cdr3_nt: TGTGCCAGCAGCGTAGTGACTACATCCTACAATGAGCAGTTCTTC
d_call: TRBD1; v_call: TRBV5-4; clone_size: NA; cdr3_length: 14; j_call: TRBJ1-2; cdr3_aa: CASSTGGQVYGYTF; cdr3_nt: TGTGCCAGCAGCACCGGGGGACAGGTCTATGGCTACACCTTC
d_call: TRBD2; v_call: TRBV6-5; clone_size: NA; cdr3_length: 15; j_call: TRBJ2-7; cdr3_aa: CASSYSSAGGYEQYF; cdr3_nt: TGTGCCAGCAGTTACTCGTCTGCGGGAGGGTACGAGCAGTACTTC
d_call: NA; v_call: TRBV4-1; clone_size: NA; cdr3_length: 17; j_call: TRBJ1-6; cdr3_aa: CASSQDRGRYYNSPLHF; cdr3_nt: TGCGCCAGCAGCCAAGATCGGGGGCGGTACTATAATTCACCCCTCCACTTT
d_call: NA; v_call: TRBV4-3; clone_size: NA; cdr3_length: 15; j_call: TRBJ1-2; cdr3_aa: CASSQDTTDDYGYTF; cdr3_nt: TGCGCCAGCAGCCAAGATACTACAGACGACTATGGCTACACCTTC
d_call: NA; v_call: TRBV7-2; clone_size: few; cdr3_length: 14; j_call: TRBJ2-2; cdr3_aa: CASRRQPNTGELFF; cdr3_nt: TGTGCCAGTAGAAGACAGCCGAACACCGGGGAGCTGTTTTTT
d_call: NA; v_call: TRBV4-2; clone_size: NA; cdr3_length: 15; j_call: TRBJ1-4; cdr3_aa: CASSQETGSNEKLFF; cdr3_nt: TGTGCCAGCAGCCAAGAAACAGGGTCTAATGAAAAACTGTTTTTT
d_call: NA; v_call: TRBV6-5; clone_size: NA; cdr3_length: 14; j_call: TRBJ2-7; cdr3_aa: CASSYYGGSYEQYF; cdr3_nt: TGTGCCAGCAGTTACTACGGCGGGTCCTACGAGCAGTACTTC
d_call: NA; v_call: TRBV10-2; clone_size: NA; cdr3_length: 12; j_call: TRBJ2-7; cdr3_aa: CASSELKGEQYF; cdr3_nt: TGCGCCAGCAGTGAGTTGAAGGGCGAGCAGTACTTC
d_call: NA; v_call: TRBV3-1/TRBV3-2; clone_size: NA; cdr3_length: 16; j_call: TRBJ2-1; cdr3_aa: CASSPSGHVYLNEQFF; cdr3_nt: TGTGCCAGCAGCCCGAGCGGCCACGTTTATCTGAATGAGCAGTTCTTC
d_call: NA; v_call: TRBV11-2; clone_size: NA; cdr3_length: 15; j_call: TRBJ1-1; cdr3_aa: CASSLDPSPSTEAFF; cdr3_nt: TGTGCCAGCAGCTTAGATCCCAGTCCCTCTACTGAAGCTTTCTTT
d_call: NA; v_call: TRBV6-5; clone_size: NA; cdr3_length: 12; j_call: TRBJ1-2; cdr3_aa: CASEGQGYGYTF; cdr3_nt: TGTGCCAGCGAGGGCCAGGGGTATGGCTACACCTTC
d_call: NA; v_call: TRBV20-1; clone_size: NA; cdr3_length: 11; j_call: TRBJ2-7; cdr3_aa: CSVSLAYEQYF; cdr3_nt: TGCAGTGTTAGCCTAGCCTACGAGCAGTACTTC
d_call: NA; v_call: TRBV19; clone_size: NA; cdr3_length: 14; j_call: TRBJ1-1; cdr3_aa: CASSINRENTEAFF; cdr3_nt: TGTGCCAGTAGTATTAACAGGGAGAACACTGAAGCTTTCTTT
d_call: TRBD1; v_call: TRBV28; clone_size: NA; cdr3_length: 13; j_call: TRBJ2-7; cdr3_aa: CASTGQGVHEQYF; cdr3_nt: TGTGCCAGCACAGGACAGGGGGTCCACGAGCAGTACTTC
d_call: NA; v_call: TRBV7-9; clone_size: NA; cdr3_length: 14; j_call: TRBJ2-3; cdr3_aa: CASSLAGTSDTQYF; cdr3_nt: TGTGCCAGCAGCTTAGCGGGGACTTCAGATACGCAGTATTTT
d_call: NA; v_call: TRBV3-1/TRBV3-2; clone_size: NA; cdr3_length: 16; j_call: TRBJ1-6; cdr3_aa: CASSQGSSQGGSPLHF; cdr3_nt: TGTGCCAGCAGCCAAGGGTCGTCTCAGGGAGGATCACCCCTCCACTTT
d_call: NA; v_call: TRBV10-3; clone_size: NA; cdr3_length: 13; j_call: TRBJ1-5; cdr3_aa: CAISLDSYQPQHF; cdr3_nt: TGTGCCATCAGTCTGGACAGCTATCAGCCCCAGCATTTT
d_call: TRBD1; v_call: TRBV28; clone_size: NA; cdr3_length: 14; j_call: TRBJ1-5; cdr3_aa: CASSLGRGNQPQHF; cdr3_nt: TGTGCCAGCAGTTTGGGCAGGGGGAATCAGCCCCAGCATTTT
d_call: NA; v_call: TRBV11-2; clone_size: NA; cdr3_length: 13; j_call: TRBJ1-2; cdr3_aa: CASSFSPLDGYTF; cdr3_nt: TGTGCCAGCAGCTTTAGCCCATTGGATGGCTACACCTTC
d_call: NA; v_call: TRBV30; clone_size: NA; cdr3_length: 11; j_call: TRBJ2-5; cdr3_aa: CAWSPEETQYF; cdr3_nt: TGTGCCTGGAGCCCAGAGGAGACCCAGTACTTC
d_call: NA; v_call: TRBV30; clone_size: NA; cdr3_length: 12; j_call: TRBJ2-7; cdr3_aa: CAWNPKPYEQYF; cdr3_nt: TGTGCCTGGAACCCCAAACCCTACGAGCAGTACTTC
d_call: NA; v_call: TRBV11-3; clone_size: NA; cdr3_length: 11; j_call: TRBJ2-2; cdr3_aa: CASSLTGELFF; cdr3_nt: TGTGCCAGCAGCTTAACCGGGGAGCTGTTTTTT
d_call: NA; v_call: TRBV5-1; clone_size: NA; cdr3_length: 14; j_call: TRBJ2-7; cdr3_aa: CASSWTGMTYEQYF; cdr3_nt: TGCGCCAGCAGCTGGACGGGGATGACCTACGAGCAGTACTTC
d_call: TRBD1; v_call: TRBV3-1/TRBV3-2; clone_size: NA; cdr3_length: 16; j_call: TRBJ1-2; cdr3_aa: CASSQEGTGGLNGYTF; cdr3_nt: TGTGCCAGCAGCCAAGAGGGGACAGGGGGCTTAAATGGCTACACCTTC
d_call: TRBD1; v_call: TRBV19; clone_size: NA; cdr3_length: 14; j_call: TRBJ2-7; cdr3_aa: CASSTSTGNYEQYF; cdr3_nt: TGTGCCAGTAGTACTTCGACAGGGAACTACGAGCAGTACTTC
d_call: NA; v_call: TRBV6-5; clone_size: NA; cdr3_length: 14; j_call: TRBJ1-6; cdr3_aa: CASKGLGSGGALHF; cdr3_nt: TGTGCCAGCAAGGGGTTGGGTAGCGGGGGGGCCCTCCACTTT
d_call: NA; v_call: TRBV2; clone_size: NA; cdr3_length: 16; j_call: TRBJ2-6; cdr3_aa: CASSAVYLSGANVLTF; cdr3_nt: TGTGCCAGCAGTGCGGTCTACCTCTCTGGGGCCAACGTCCTGACTTTC
d_call: NA; v_call: TRBV19; clone_size: NA; cdr3_length: 13; j_call: TRBJ1-1; cdr3_aa: CASSLLMNTEAFF; cdr3_nt: TGTGCCAGTAGTCTCCTAATGAACACTGAAGCTTTCTTT